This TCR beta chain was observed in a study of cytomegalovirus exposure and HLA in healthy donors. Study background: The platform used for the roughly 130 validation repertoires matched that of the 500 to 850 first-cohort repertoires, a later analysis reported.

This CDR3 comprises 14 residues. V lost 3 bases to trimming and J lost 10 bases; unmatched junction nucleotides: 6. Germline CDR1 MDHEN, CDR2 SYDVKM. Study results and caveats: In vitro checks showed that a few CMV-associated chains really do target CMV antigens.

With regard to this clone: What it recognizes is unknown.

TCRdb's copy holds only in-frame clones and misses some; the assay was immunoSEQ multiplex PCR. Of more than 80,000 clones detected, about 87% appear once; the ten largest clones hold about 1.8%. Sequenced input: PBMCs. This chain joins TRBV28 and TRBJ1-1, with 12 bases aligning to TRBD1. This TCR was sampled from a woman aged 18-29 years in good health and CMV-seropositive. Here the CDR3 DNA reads TGTGCCAGCAGTTTTGGGACAGGGGGCGTGAGAGCTTTCTTT. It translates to CASSFGTGGVRAFF.